This passage covers 20 T cell receptor beta chains from one sample sequenced in a study of T cell repertoires in cytomegalovirus infection. MiXCR, run by TCRdb on the reads, gives a single entry per CDR3 protein. The table lists approximately 250,000 distinct CDR3 sequences, roughly 23% of them singletons, with approximately 18% in the top ten. The sequencing sample was made of CD8+ T cells from PBMCs. The source of these receptors is a human donor in good health (CMV status not recorded). Some clones in this sample may be carry-over from other donors' samples.

This clonotype is categorized as medium-sized. This rearrangement joins TRBV7-9 to TRBJ1-5; no definite D call. Germline values: CDR1 SEHNR, CDR2 FQNEAQ (reference sequence). This CDR3 has 14 amino acids. Between the trimmed V and J ends, which lost 5 bases and 0 bases, there was a span of 8 bases. The CDR3 spells CASSKTNSNQPQHF. Here the CDR3 DNA reads TGTGCCAGCAGCAAGACTAATAGCAATCAGCCCCAGCATTTT. Full variable domain (outside the CDR3, taken from reference TRBV7-9 and TRBJ1-5): DTGVSQNPRHKITKRGQNVTFRCDPISEHNRLYWYRQTLGQGPEFLTYFQNEAQLEKSRLLSDRFSAERPKGSFSTLEIQRTEQGDSAMYLCASSKTNSNQPQHFGDGTRLSIL.

Many counts were recorded for this clonotype. V usage is TRBV7-9 and J usage is TRBJ1-1; D is perhaps TRBD1 (5 bases). This CDR3 has 14 amino acids. V was cut by 0 bases and J by 5 bases, with 10 bases left in between. Per germline, CDR1 SEHNR and CDR2 FQNEAQ (reference sequence). The CDR3 here is CASSLAREGTEAFF. The CDR3 bases are TGTGCCAGCAGCTTAGCCAGGGAAGGGACTGAAGCTTTCTTT. Full variable domain (rest looked up from reference TRBV7-9 and TRBJ1-1): DTGVSQNPRHKITKRGQNVTFRCDPISEHNRLYWYRQTLGQGPEFLTYFQNEAQLEKSRLLSDRFSAERPKGSFSTLEIQRTEQGDSAMYLCASSLAREGTEAFFGQGTRLTVV.

This clonotype was seen many times. The gene calls are TRBV12-3 or TRBV12-4 and TRBJ1-1; no clear D gene. Between the trimmed V and J ends, which lost 5 bases and 5 bases, there was a span of 15 bases. CDR3 length: 14 residues. The CDR3 here is CASSKDGVTTEAFF. As DNA, the CDR3 is TGTGCCAGCAGTAAGGACGGGGTCACGACTGAAGCTTTCTTT.

This clonotype was seen a few times. The V gene is TRBV7-9, the J gene TRBJ2-1; perhaps TRBD1 as D (5 bases). CDR3 length equals 14 residues. V was pared by 10 bases and J by 3 bases, with 16 bases between. Germline V gene lookup returns CDR1 SEHNR and CDR2 FQNEAQ (reference sequence). CDR3 DNA: TGTGCCACCGAGCCAGGGAACAACTACAATGAGCAGTTCTTC. Amino acids: CATEPGNNYNEQFF.

The chain employs TRBV7-9 and TRBJ2-7, with D possibly being TRBD1 (6 bases). V dropped 3 bases and J dropped 2 bases, with 11 bases sitting between them. The CDR3 runs to 14 residues. From germline, CDR1 is SEHNR and CDR2 FQNEAQ (reference sequence). This CDR3 reads CASSLGAGPYEQYF. The CDR3 DNA follows: TGTGCCAGCAGCTTGGGGGCAGGGCCCTACGAGCAGTACTTC.

This clonotype showed up many times. The chain is built from TRBV7-2 and TRBJ2-1, with a tentative D call TRBD2 (6 bases). The germline V gene has CDR1 SGHTA and CDR2 FQGNSA. Trimming stripped 6 bases from V and 7 bases from J, with 19 bases between. CDR3 length equals 15 residues. The CDR3 DNA reads as TGTGCCAGCAGTTATGAGGGACTGGGGTTAAATGAGCAGTTCTTC. It specifies CASSYEGLGLNEQFF.

The sample holds a few counts of this clonotype. This chain connects TRBV2 to TRBJ2-3; D is unresolved. CDR3 length equals 15 residues. Per germline, CDR1 SNHLY and CDR2 FYNNEI. V gave up 10 bases and J gave up 0 bases, with 17 bases separating them. The CDR3 region has the DNA TGTGCCACCCCCCGATGGGCACTAAGCACAGATACGCAGTATTTT. It translates to CATPRWALSTDTQYF.

This clonotype was detected ten times or more. The rearrangement uses TRBV6-2 or TRBV6-3 and TRBJ2-2, with D hard to call. CDR3 length equals 16 residues. The V gene's germline CDR1 is MNHEY and CDR2 SVGEGT. Trimming left V 4 bases short and J 3 bases short, with 15 bases between. CDR3 nucleotide sequence: TGTGCCAGCAGTTCATACTACGCTCAGTACACCGGGGAGCTGTTTTTT. It specifies CASSSYYAQYTGELFF.

The sample holds a few counts of this clonotype. The chain carries TRBV7-9 and TRBJ1-1; tentative D call: TRBD1 (6 bases). The CDR3 runs 14 residues. Trimming removed 5 bases from V and 3 bases from J, with 13 bases in between. The germline V gene has CDR1 SEHNR and CDR2 FQNEAQ (reference sequence). CDR3 in DNA: TGTGCCAGCAGCCCGCTCGAGGGGGACACTGAAGCTTTCTTT. It encodes CASSPLEGDTEAFF. Using reference TRBV7-9 and TRBJ1-1 for the parts outside the CDR3, the full variable domain is DTGVSQNPRHKITKRGQNVTFRCDPISEHNRLYWYRQTLGQGPEFLTYFQNEAQLEKSRLLSDRFSAERPKGSFSTLEIQRTEQGDSAMYLCASSPLEGDTEAFFGQGTRLTVV.

The chain has TRBV12-3 or TRBV12-4 and TRBJ2-3; D ambiguous. V lost 8 bases, J lost 2 bases, and 14 bases lay in between. This CDR3 spans 14 amino acids. CDR3 sequence (DNA): TGTGCCAGCGTAGACGCACTCTCCACAGATACGCAGTATTTT. The encoded protein is CASVDALSTDTQYF.

This clonotype has more than one count but fewer than ten. CDR3 region: CASSPLSISSYNEQFF. Written as DNA, the CDR3 is TGTGCCAGCAGCCCTCTTTCCATAAGCTCCTACAATGAGCAGTTCTTC. J is TRBJ2-1 and V is TRBV28; D ambiguous. The CDR3 spans 16 residues. The V and J ends lost 6 bases and 0 bases respectively, with 15 bases between them. The germline gives CDR1 MDHEN, CDR2 SYDVKM.

The chain has TRBV2 and TRBJ1-1; D gene uncertain. Germline lookup yields CDR1 SNHLY and CDR2 FYNNEI. The CDR3 is 12 amino acids. Trimming stripped 11 bases from V and 1 base from J, with 11 bases between. The CDR3 sequence is CAVEGGNTEAFF. DNA of the CDR3: TGTGCCGTCGAGGGAGGGAACACTGAAGCTTTCTTT.

This clonotype was counted ten times or more. The chain recombines TRBV20-1 with TRBJ1-2, with D possibly being TRBD1 (5 bases). Germline CDR1 is DFQATT and CDR2 is SNEGSKA (reference sequence). Deletions cut 2 bases from V and 4 bases from J, with 14 bases between. The CDR3 covers 14 residues. CDR3 coding DNA: TGCAGTGCTAGAAACCCCCGGGACGGCTATGGCTACACCTTC. As protein: CSARNPRDGYGYTF.

This clonotype was counted many times. The V gene is TRBV7-2, the J gene TRBJ2-3; no clear D. Trimming took 8 bases from V and 2 from J, leaving 17 bases between them. The germline gives CDR1 SGHTA, CDR2 FQGNSA. This CDR3 has 15 residues. Here the CDR3 DNA reads TGTGCCAGCGGAAGGACGGGTTCCTTCACAGATACGCAGTATTTT. Residues: CASGRTGSFTDTQYF.

This chain links TRBV27 with TRBJ2-7, with D unclear. Germline V gene lookup returns CDR1 MNHEY and CDR2 SMNVEV (reference sequence). The CDR3 consists of 14 residues. V was pared by 2 bases and J by 2 bases, with 10 bases between. The CDR3 bases are TGTGCCAGCAGTTTAACCAGTAACGCCTACGAGCAGTACTTC. Translation: CASSLTSNAYEQYF.

This chain uses TRBV11-1 with TRBJ1-2; the D gene is possibly TRBD1 (6 bases). The length of the CDR3 is 15 residues. Germline assignment: CDR1 SGHAT and CDR2 FQDESV (reference sequence). Between the trimmed V and J ends, which lost 4 bases and 3 bases, there was a span of 15 bases. CDR3 coding DNA: TGTGCCAGCAGCTCCACAGGGCTCAGGGACTATGGCTACACCTTC. This codes for CASSSTGLRDYGYTF.

The chain has TRBV29-1 and TRBJ1-2; unclear D gene. The germline V and J ends were trimmed by 1 base and 4 bases, with 7 bases remaining between them. The germline V gene has CDR1 SQVTM and CDR2 ANQGSEA. The length of the CDR3 is 12 residues. The CDR3 nucleotides are TGCAGCGTTGAAGGCAGATTCTATGGCTACACCTTC. As protein: CSVEGRFYGYTF. The whole variable domain, remainder taken from reference TRBV29-1 and TRBJ1-2, is SAVISQKPSRDICQRGTSLTIQCQVDSQVTMMFWYRQQPGQSLTLIATANQGSEATYESGFVIDKFPISRPNLTFSTLTVSNMSPEDSSIYLCSVEGRFYGYTFGSGTRLTVV.

The sample holds many counts of this clonotype. The V gene is TRBV28, the J gene TRBJ2-7, with D unclear. There are 13 residues in the CDR3. Germline V gives CDR1 MDHEN, CDR2 SYDVKM. The V end lost 10 bases, the J end lost 1 base, and 14 bases lay between the germline ends. CDR3 nucleotides: TGTGCCACCAGGACGGGTCAATCCTACGAGCAGTACTTC. Translation: CATRTGQSYEQYF.

This clonotype was seen more than once but under ten times. The rearrangement joins TRBV5-4 to TRBJ2-7, with 7 bases matching TRBD1. CDR1 SGHNT and CDR2 YYREEE come from the germline V gene (reference sequence). This CDR3 has 16 residues. V dropped 4 bases and J dropped 0; count of bases not matched to a gene: 10. The CDR3: CASSGSRGFSSYEQYF. DNA for the CDR3: TGTGCCAGCAGCGGAAGCAGGGGGTTTAGCTCCTACGAGCAGTACTTC.

The chain couples TRBV2 to TRBJ1-2; TRBD1 matches 10 bases. The CDR3 is 15 residues long. CDR1 is SNHLY and CDR2 is FYNNEI in the germline V gene. V trimming: 5 bases; J trimming: 5 bases; junction bases outside the gene matches: 8. As DNA, the CDR3 is TGTGCCAGCAGTCTTCCGGGACAGGGGCCTTATGGCTACACCTTC. Amino acids: CASSLPGQGPYGYTF.